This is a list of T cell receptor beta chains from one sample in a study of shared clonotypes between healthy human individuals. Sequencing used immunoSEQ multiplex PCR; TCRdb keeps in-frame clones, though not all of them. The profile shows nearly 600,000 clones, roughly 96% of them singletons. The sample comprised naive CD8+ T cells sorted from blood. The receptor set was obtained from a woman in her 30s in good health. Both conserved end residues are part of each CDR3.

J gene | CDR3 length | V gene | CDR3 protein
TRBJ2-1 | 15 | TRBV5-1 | CASSLSPGLRNEQFF
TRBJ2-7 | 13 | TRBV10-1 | CASTRAGDNEQYF
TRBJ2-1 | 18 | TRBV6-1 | CASSEVETPNRFNNEQFF
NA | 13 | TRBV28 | CASSPGFGYEQYF
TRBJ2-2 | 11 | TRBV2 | CASAGDGELFF
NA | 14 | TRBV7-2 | CASSLSVRSYEQYF
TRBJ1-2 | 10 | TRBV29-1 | CSVEVGGYTF
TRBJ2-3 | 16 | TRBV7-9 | CASSLGTSIGTDTQYF
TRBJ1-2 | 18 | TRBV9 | CASSVDTGDKRSNYGYTF
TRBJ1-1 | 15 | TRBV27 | CASSSPQRPNTEAFF
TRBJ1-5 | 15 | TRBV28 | CASSTGTTSNQPQHF
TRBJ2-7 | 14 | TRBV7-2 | CASSLFRDNYEQYF
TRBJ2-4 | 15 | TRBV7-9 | CASSRTSGSGNIQYF
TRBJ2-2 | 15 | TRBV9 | CASTRPRRNTGELFF
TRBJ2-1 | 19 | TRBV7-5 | CVRSAKRGRDAPRYNEQFF
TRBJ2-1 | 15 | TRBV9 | CASSSSGSSYNEQFF
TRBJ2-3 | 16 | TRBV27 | CASSLSPGSGTDTQYF
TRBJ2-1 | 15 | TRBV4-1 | CASSLNPGMVNEQFF
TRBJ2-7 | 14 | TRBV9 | CASSAGDNSYEQYF
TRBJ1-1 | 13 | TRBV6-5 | CASSYGWSTEAFF
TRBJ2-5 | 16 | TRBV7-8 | CASSVLLAGAGETQYF
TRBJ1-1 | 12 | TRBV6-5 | CASYGTGTEAFF
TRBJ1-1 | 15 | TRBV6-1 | CASSSAPRTNTEAFF
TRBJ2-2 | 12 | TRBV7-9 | CASSWETGELFF
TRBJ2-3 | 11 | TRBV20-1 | CSARTTDTQYF
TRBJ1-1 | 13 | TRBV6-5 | CASSYGWDTEAFF
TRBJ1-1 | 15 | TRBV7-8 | CASSLFRTSNTEAFF
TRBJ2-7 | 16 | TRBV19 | CASSPDRAMVSYEQYF
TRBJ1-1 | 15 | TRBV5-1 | CASSLGGQGDVSAFF
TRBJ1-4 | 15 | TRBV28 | CASRPYRGTNEKLFF
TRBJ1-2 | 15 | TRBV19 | CASSFQTASNYGYTF
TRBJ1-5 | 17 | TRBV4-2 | CASSQDSTAVSSQPQHF
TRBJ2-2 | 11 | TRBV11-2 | CASSSTWELFF
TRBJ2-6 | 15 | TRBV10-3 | CAISDPALGANVLTF
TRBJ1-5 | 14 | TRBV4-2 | CASSQDDGNQPQHF
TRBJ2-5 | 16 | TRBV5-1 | CASSSGLALYQETQYF
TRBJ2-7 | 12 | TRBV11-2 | CASSLAVYEQYF
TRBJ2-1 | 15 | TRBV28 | CASSVTTGQANEQFF
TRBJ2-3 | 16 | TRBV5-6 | CASSPTGLASTDTQYF
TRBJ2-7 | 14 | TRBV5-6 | CASSFGMVSNEQYF
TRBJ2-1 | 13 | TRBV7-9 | CASRPDIRDEQFF
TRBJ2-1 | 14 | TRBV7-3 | CASSSGLAGYEQFF
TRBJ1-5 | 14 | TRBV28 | CASSKDEEGQPQHF
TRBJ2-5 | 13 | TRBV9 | CASSVGGEETQYF
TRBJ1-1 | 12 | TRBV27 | CASSFRWGEAFF
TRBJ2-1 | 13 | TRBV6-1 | CASFGYPYNEQFF
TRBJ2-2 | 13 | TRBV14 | CASSQANTGELFF
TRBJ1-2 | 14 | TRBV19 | CASSIPREHYGYTF
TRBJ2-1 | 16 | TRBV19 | CASSIDLGGSYNEQFF
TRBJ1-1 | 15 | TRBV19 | CASSLTLGMNTEAFF
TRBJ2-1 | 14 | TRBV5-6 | CASSLGTGPVRQFF
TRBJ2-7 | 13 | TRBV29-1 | CSVAGPHPYEQYF
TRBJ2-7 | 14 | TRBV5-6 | CASSFGTGGDEQYF